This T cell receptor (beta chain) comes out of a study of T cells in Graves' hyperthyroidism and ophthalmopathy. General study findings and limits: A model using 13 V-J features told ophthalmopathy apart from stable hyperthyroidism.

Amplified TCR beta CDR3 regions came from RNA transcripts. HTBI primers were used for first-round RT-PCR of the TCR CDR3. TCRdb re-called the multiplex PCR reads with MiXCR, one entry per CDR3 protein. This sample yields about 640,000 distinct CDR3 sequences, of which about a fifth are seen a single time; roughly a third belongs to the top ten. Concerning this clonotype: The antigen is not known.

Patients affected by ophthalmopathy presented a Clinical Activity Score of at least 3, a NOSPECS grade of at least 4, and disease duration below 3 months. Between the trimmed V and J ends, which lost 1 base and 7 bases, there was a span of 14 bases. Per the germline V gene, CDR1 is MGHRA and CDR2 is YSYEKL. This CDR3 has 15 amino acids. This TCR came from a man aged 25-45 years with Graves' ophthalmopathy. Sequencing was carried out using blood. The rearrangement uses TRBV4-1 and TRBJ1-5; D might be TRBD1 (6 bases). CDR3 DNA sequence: TGCGCCAGCAGCCAAGGGGCAGGGGAGGGCCAGCCCCAGCATTTT. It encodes CASSQGAGEGQPQHF.